This passage covers 5 T cell receptor beta chains from one sample sequenced in a study of CD8+ T cells in alopecia areata. Specified treatment: oral pan-JAK inhibitor, 5-10 mg twice daily. Reverse transcribed after extraction, RNA yielded cDNA as the sequencing template. The assay was immunoSEQ multiplex PCR, and TCRdb's table has in-frame clones only and misses some. The sample lists roughly 110,000 clones, over 80% occurring once. Sequenced here: CD8+ T cells sorted from blood, sampled at week 24, from a patient treated with tofacitinib. The receptors were sampled from a human donor with alopecia areata.

This clone came up a few times. The chain couples TRBV5-4 to TRBJ2-3; the match to TRBD2 covers 8 bases. Trimming took 1 base from V and 0 from J; bases not matched to a gene: 1. Per germline, CDR1 SGHNT and CDR2 YYREEE (reference sequence). The CDR3 runs to 15 residues. The CDR3 coding sequence is TGTGCCAGCAGCTTGCGGGAGGGTAGCACAGATACGCAGTATTTT. Translated, it gives CASSLREGSTDTQYF.

The chain has TRBV19 and TRBJ1-5; D is possibly TRBD1 (6 bases). V was clipped by 5 bases and J by 9 bases, with 20 bases between them. Germline V gene lookup returns CDR1 LNHDA and CDR2 SQIVND (reference sequence). The CDR3 sequence is 15 residues long. CDR3 in DNA: TGTGCCAGTAGTTCCACCGACAGGCTCCTGGGGCCCCAGCATTTT. Translated: CASSSTDRLLGPQHF. The variable domain in full, with the rest retrieved from reference TRBV19 and TRBJ1-5, is DGGITQSPKYLFRKEGQNVTLSCEQNLNHDAMYWYRQDPGQGLRLIYYSQIVNDFQKGDIAEGYSVSREKKESFPLTVTSAQKNPTAFYLCASSSTDRLLGPQHFGDGTRLSIL.

The rearrangement uses TRBV4-1 and TRBJ2-7; the D gene could be TRBD1 or TRBD2 (5 bases each). CDR1 is MGHRA, CDR2 YSYEKL, per germline. CDR3 size: 17 residues. V was pared by 4 bases and J by 1 base, with 20 bases between. The CDR3 nucleotides read TGCGCCAGCAGCCCCACCGAAGACGGGACCGCTTCCTACGAGCAGTACTTC. Its translation is CASSPTEDGTASYEQYF.

V usage is TRBV7-2 and J usage is TRBJ2-1; D is unclear. V was trimmed by 2 bases and J by 10 bases, leaving 12 bases between them. The CDR3 runs to 13 residues. CDR1 and CDR2 (germline): SGHTA, FQGNSA. The chain's CDR3 is CASSLNQVSEQFF. CDR3 sequence (DNA): TGTGCCAGCAGCTTAAACCAAGTTTCGGAGCAGTTCTTC.

This chain connects TRBV6-1 to TRBJ2-3; D is ambiguous. The CDR3 has 14 amino acids. Between the trimmed V and J ends, which lost 3 bases and 6 bases, there was a span of 13 bases. Germline lookup yields CDR1 MNHNS and CDR2 SASEGT. The CDR3 nucleotides are TGTGCCAGCAGTGAGGTCGCAGCCAAGGATACGCAGTATTTT. Its protein product is CASSEVAAKDTQYF.